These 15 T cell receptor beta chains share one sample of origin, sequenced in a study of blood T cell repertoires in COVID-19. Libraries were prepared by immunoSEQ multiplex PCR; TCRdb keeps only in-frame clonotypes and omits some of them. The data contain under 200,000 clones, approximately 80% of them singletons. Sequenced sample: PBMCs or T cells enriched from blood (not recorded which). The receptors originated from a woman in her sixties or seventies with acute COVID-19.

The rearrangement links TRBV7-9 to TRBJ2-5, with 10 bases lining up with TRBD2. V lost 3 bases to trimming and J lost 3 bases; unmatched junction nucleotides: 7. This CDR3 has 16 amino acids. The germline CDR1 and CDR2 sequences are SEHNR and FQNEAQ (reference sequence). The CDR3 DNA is TGTGCCAGCAGCTTTGAGATTCTAGCGGGGGAAGAGACCCAGTACTTC. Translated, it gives CASSFEILAGEETQYF.

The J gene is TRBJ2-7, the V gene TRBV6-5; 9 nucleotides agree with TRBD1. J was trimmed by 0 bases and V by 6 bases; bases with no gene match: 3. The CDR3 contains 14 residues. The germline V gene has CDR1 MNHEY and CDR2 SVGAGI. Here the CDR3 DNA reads TGTGCCAGCAGCAAGGACAGGGGCTCCTACGAGCAGTACTTC. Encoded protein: CASSKDRGSYEQYF.

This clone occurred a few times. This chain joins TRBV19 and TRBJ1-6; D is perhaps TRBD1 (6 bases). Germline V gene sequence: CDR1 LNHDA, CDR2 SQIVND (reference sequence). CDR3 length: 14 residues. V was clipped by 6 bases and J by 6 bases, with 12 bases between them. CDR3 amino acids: CASRPQGSNSPLHF. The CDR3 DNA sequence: TGTGCCAGTAGACCACAGGGAAGTAATTCACCCCTCCACTTT.

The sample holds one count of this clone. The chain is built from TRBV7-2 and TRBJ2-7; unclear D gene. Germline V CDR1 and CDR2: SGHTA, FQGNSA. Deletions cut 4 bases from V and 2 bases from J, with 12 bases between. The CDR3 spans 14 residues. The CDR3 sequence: CASSSPNFPYEQYV. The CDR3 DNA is TGTGCCAGCAGCTCCCCAAATTTTCCCTACGAGCAGTACGTC.

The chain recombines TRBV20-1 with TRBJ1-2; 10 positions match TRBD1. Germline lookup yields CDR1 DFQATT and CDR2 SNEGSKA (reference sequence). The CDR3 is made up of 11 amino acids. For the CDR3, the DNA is TGCAGAGCAGGACAGGGGGGTGGCTACACCTTC. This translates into CRAGQGGGYTF.

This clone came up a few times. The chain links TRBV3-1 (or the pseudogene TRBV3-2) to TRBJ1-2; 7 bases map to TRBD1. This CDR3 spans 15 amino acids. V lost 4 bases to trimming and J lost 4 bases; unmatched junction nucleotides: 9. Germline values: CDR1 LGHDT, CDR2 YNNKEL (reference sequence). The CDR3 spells CASSLRGEKGYGYTF. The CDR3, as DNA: TGTGCCAGCAGCCTCAGGGGGGAAAAAGGCTATGGCTACACCTTC.

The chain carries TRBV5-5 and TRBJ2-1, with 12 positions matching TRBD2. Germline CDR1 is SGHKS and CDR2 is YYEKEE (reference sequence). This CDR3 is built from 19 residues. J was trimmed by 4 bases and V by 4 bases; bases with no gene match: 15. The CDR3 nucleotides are TGTGCCAGCAGCAAACCCGGGACTAGCGGGTGGTCGGTTTACAATGAGCAGTTCTTC. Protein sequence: CASSKPGTSGWSVYNEQFF. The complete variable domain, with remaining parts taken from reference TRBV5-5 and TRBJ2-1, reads DAGVTQSPTHLIKTRGQQVTLRCSPISGHKSVSWYQQVLGQGPQFIFQYYEKEERGRGNFPDRFSARQFPNYSSELNVNALLLGDSALYLCASSKPGTSGWSVYNEQFFGPGTRLTVL.

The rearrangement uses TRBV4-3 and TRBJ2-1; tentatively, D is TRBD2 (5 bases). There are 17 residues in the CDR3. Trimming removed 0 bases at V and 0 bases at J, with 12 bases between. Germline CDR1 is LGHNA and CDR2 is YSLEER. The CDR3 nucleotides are TGCGCCAGCAGCCAAGATTTAGCGAGGAGCTCCTACAATGAGCAGTTCTTC. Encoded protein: CASSQDLARSSYNEQFF.

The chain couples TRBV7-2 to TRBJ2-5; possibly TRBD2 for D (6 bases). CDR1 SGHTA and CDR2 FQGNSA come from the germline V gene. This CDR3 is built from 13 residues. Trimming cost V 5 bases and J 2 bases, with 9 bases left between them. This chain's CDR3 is CASSPGLQETQYF. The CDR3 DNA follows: TGTGCCAGCAGCCCGGGACTTCAAGAGACCCAGTACTTC.

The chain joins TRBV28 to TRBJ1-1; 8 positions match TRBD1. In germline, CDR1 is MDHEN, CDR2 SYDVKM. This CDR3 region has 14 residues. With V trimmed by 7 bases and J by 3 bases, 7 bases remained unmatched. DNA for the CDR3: TGTGCCAGCACCAACAGGGGGAGGGACACTGAAGCTTTCTTT. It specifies CASTNRGRDTEAFF.

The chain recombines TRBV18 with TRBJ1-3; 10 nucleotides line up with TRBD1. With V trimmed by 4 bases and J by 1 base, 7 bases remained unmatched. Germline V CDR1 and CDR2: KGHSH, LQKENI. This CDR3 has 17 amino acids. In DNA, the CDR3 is TGTGCCAGCTCACACGGACAGGGGGTCTTTTCTGGAAACACCATATATTTT. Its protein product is CASSHGQGVFSGNTIYF.

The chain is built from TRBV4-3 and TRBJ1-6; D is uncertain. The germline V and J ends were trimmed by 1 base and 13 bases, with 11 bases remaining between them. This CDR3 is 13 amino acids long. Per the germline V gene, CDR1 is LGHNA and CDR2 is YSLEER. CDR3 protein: CASSQGESLPLHF. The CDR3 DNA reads TGCGCCAGCAGCCAAGGAGAATCTTTGCCCCTCCACTTT.

The chain's CDR3 is CASSIRDRAYEQYV. For the CDR3, the DNA is TGTGCCAGTAGTATCCGGGACAGGGCCTACGAGCAGTACGTC. The chain employs TRBV19 and TRBJ2-7; 9 positions match TRBD1. The CDR3 is 14 amino acids. The V segment lost 3 bases and the J segment 2 bases; nucleotides outside the gene matches: 2. CDR1 is LNHDA, CDR2 SQIVND, per germline (reference sequence).

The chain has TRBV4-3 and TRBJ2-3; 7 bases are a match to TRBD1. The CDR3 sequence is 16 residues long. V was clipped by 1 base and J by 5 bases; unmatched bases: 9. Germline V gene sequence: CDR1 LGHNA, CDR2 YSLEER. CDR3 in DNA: TGCGCCAGCAGCCAAGGGTCGTTAGGGGGCGAAGATACGCAGTATTTT. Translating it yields CASSQGSLGGEDTQYF.

The CDR3 loop is CASSFTGQGAWETQYF. The CDR3 nucleotides are TGTGCCAGCAGCTTTACGGGACAGGGGGCTTGGGAGACCCAGTACTTC. V usage is TRBV7-2 and J usage is TRBJ2-5, with 12 bases matching TRBD1. The CDR3 consists of 16 residues. Germline CDR1 SGHTA, CDR2 FQGNSA. The V gene end was trimmed by 3 bases and the J gene end by 5 bases; junction bases not matched to a gene: 7.